What follows describes a single TCR beta chain. Its target is unknown. This CDR3 contains 15 residues. Germline CDR1 and CDR2: SGHRS and YFSETQ. Unmatched junction bases numbered 8, after V lost 3 bases and J lost 5 bases. The source of the sample is a study of OX40 agonist ivuxolimab in advanced cancers. Study-level information: Dose-escalation patients' cancers were hepatocellular carcinoma, melanoma, renal cell or head and neck cancer.

Repertoires were generated with immunoSEQ multiplex PCR, while TCRdb's copy carries only in-frame clones and drops some. This sample has about 80,000 clones; more than 75% occur once, and the top ten carry roughly 0.25%. General study results and limits: In CD8+ T cells, expanded clones were on average more numerous than in CD4+. Certain nonresponders additionally had low normalized T-cell clonal expansion.

V gene TRBV5-1 combines with J gene TRBJ2-5; 9 positions match TRBD1. Sequencing was performed on CD4+ or CD8+ T cells sorted from blood, taken in a trial of the OX40 agonist ivuxolimab. The clonotype originates from an adult with an advanced solid tumor such as melanoma, head and neck, liver or kidney cancer. The CDR3: CASSSGTGRGETQYF. The CDR3 DNA follows: TGCGCCAGCAGCTCCGGGACAGGGAGAGGGGAGACCCAGTACTTC.